This TCR beta chain was profiled in a study of blood T cell repertoires in COVID-19. Authors' methods: From reference gene primer amplification, estimates of nucleated cell counts were derived. Clones were read by immunoSEQ multiplex PCR, and TCRdb kept only the in-frame ones, dropping some. V, J and clone size derive from that table, while D and trimming were established from the DNA sequence. In the table there are roughly 200,000 clones, 80% to 90% of which are singletons. The CDR3 covers 13 residues. Donors were grouped by their self-reported clinical history. This sequence was found in a woman in her 50s in a cohort exposed to, infected with or recovered from COVID-19 (not recorded which). Sequenced material: PBMCs or T cells enriched from blood (not recorded which). The V call is TRBV21-1, the J call TRBJ1-5. TRBV21-1 is termed a pseudogene. CDR3 residues: CASGILAGWAQHF. The CDR3 region has the DNA TGTGCCAGCGGTATCCTTGCGGGATGGGCCCAGCATTTT.